This TCR beta chain emerged from a study of blood T cell repertoires in COVID-19. Study overall: Spain, Italy and the United States supplied samples that represented acute and convalescent COVID-19. Sources were T cells, B-cell-depleted T cells, or PBMCs; the material itself was cDNA or gDNA.

CDR1 and CDR2 from the germline V gene are KGHSH and LQKENI. The germline V and J ends were trimmed by 6 bases and 2 bases, with 11 bases remaining between them. The CDR3 loop spans 14 amino acids. At least ten counts were recorded for this clone. Original methodology: Estimation of nucleated cell counts relied on the amplification of reference gene primers. Method: immunoSEQ multiplex PCR; TCRdb's copy keeps in-frame clones and lacks some. V and J calls and clone size come straight from that table; D and trimming were deduced from the DNA. The sample has some 160,000 clones, around 88% seen once. The material sequenced was peripheral blood. The chain is built from TRBV18 and TRBJ1-3; weak D call: TRBD1 (6 bases). The clonotype was recovered from a woman aged 70-85 years who had recovered from COVID-19. The CDR3 DNA sequence: TGTGCCAGCTCGGGGGCGTCGGCTGGAAACACCATATATTTT. Translating it yields CASSGASAGNTIYF.